What follows are 7 T cell receptor beta chains derived from one specimen sequenced in a study of blood T cell repertoires in COVID-19. Measured with immunoSEQ multiplex PCR; TCRdb has only the in-frame clones, and not every one. In the table there are 200,000 to 250,000 clones, about 80% of which are singletons. Sequences were obtained from peripheral blood. Receptors originate from a woman older than 75 with COVID-19, enrolled during active disease.

A few counts support this clone. The rearrangement joins TRBV14 to TRBJ2-1; D perhaps matches TRBD2 (5 bases). Deletions cut 1 base from V and 14 bases from J, with 15 bases between. This CDR3 is 13 amino acids long. From germline, CDR1 is SGHDN and CDR2 FVKESK. The CDR3 region is CASSQAEAGIKFF. The CDR3 region has the DNA TGTGCCAGCAGCCAAGCCGAGGCGGGTATAAAGTTCTTC.

The chain combines TRBV7-8 with TRBJ2-1, with D possibly TRBD2 on 6 matching bases. This CDR3 spans 13 amino acids. Trimming cost V 3 bases and J 10 bases, with 13 bases left between them. Germline loops: CDR1 SGHVS, CDR2 FQNEAQ. The CDR3 protein is CASSFRSAGEQFF. The CDR3 DNA reads TGTGCCAGCAGCTTCCGGTCTGCGGGGGAGCAGTTCTTC.

This clone was found a few times. The V gene is TRBV19, the J gene TRBJ1-1, with 7 bases fitting TRBD1. J was trimmed by 1 base and V by 7 bases; bases with no gene match: 9. Germline V CDR1 and CDR2: LNHDA, SQIVND (reference sequence). The CDR3 runs to 15 residues. The CDR3 DNA reads as TGTGCCAGTACAAAGGAGGGACAGCGGAACACTGAAGCTTTCTTT. Encoded protein: CASTKEGQRNTEAFF.

The genes are TRBV12-5 and TRBJ1-4, with D perhaps matching TRBD1 (6 bases). The CDR3 length is 16 residues. The V and J ends lost 6 bases and 5 bases respectively, with 19 bases between them. CDR1 and CDR2 from the germline V gene are LGHNT and FRNRAP. The CDR3 loop reads CASGQTGTRGNEKLFF. DNA for the CDR3: TGTGCTAGTGGCCAAACAGGGACTAGAGGGAATGAAAAACTGTTTTTT.

The V gene is TRBV5-1, the J gene TRBJ2-7; D may be TRBD1 (6 bases). This CDR3 contains 13 residues. V dropped 7 bases and J dropped 2 bases, with 13 bases sitting between them. Germline CDR1 SGHRS, CDR2 YFSETQ. The CDR3 spells CASSSGTPYEQYF. The CDR3 coding sequence is TGCGCCAGCTCCTCCGGGACACCCTACGAGCAGTACTTC.

The V call is TRBV6-1, the J call TRBJ1-5; 7 bases fit TRBD1. This CDR3 contains 14 residues. Per the germline V gene, CDR1 is MNHNS and CDR2 is SASEGT. J gave up 4 bases and V 3 bases, and 3 bases lay outside the gene matches. This CDR3 is CASSDPQGNQPQHF. In nucleotides, the CDR3 is TGTGCCAGCAGTGACCCACAGGGGAATCAGCCCCAGCATTTT.

The chain is built from TRBV2 and TRBJ2-3, with a weak D call TRBD2 (6 bases). The CDR3 totals 13 residues. The V and J ends lost 7 bases and 4 bases respectively, with 12 bases between them. Germline V gene lookup returns CDR1 SNHLY and CDR2 FYNNEI. The CDR3 loop is CASNTPSADTQYF. CDR3 DNA sequence: TGTGCCAGCAATACCCCTAGCGCAGATACGCAGTATTTT. Together with reference TRBV2 and TRBJ2-3, the CDR3 gives the full variable domain: EPEVTQTPSHQVTQMGQEVILRCVPISNHLYFYWYRQILGQKVEFLVSFYNNEISEKSEIFDDQFSVERPDGSNFTLKIRSTKLEDSAMYFCASNTPSADTQYFGPGTRLTVL.